This T cell receptor (beta chain) was sequenced in a study of blood T cell repertoires in COVID-19. Study in general: The study drew acute and convalescent COVID-19 samples from the United States, Italy and Spain.

As handled by the study authors: Quantification of nucleated cells was approximated via reference gene primer amplification. Some clones are missing from TCRdb's copy, which holds only in-frame ones; the method was immunoSEQ multiplex PCR. The V and J calls and clone size are taken from that table; D and trimming were inferred from the DNA. The profile shows about 350,000 clones, over 75% of them singletons. Germline V gene lookup returns CDR1 SGHRS and CDR2 YFSETQ. Trimming cost V 7 bases and J 1 base, with 11 bases left between them. This CDR3 has 13 amino acids. The age range of participants was 18 to 89 years, with residence in about two dozen US areas. Donors in Cohort 3 who had recovered were those with two negative PCRs, healthcare professional clearance, or resolution of their symptoms.

This receptor was identified in a woman younger than 45 who had recovered from COVID-19. V usage is TRBV5-1 and J usage is TRBJ2-5, with D possibly being TRBD1 (7 bases). Input material: PBMCs or T cells enriched from blood (not recorded which). The CDR3: CASGQGGQETQYF. Here the CDR3 DNA reads TGCGCCAGCGGGCAGGGGGGCCAAGAGACCCAGTACTTC.